A single sample gave rise to the 30 T cell receptor beta chains below, sequenced in a study of metastatic and nonmetastatic thyroid tumors. Each patient came to thyroid surgery without any prior treatment (of any kind). TCRdb used MiXCR to call clones anew from the PCR reads. The sample carries about 28,000 clones, roughly a quarter recorded once. Sequencing was done on a sample of blood. The receptors were sampled from a female donor with papillary thyroid cancer or a benign thyroid nodule (not recorded which). Some clones in this sample may be carry-over from other donors' samples.

This clone has at least ten counts. The gene calls are TRBV11-1 and TRBJ1-1, with 12 bases fitting TRBD1. V was pared by 1 base and J by 5 bases, with 8 bases of the junction left unmatched. The CDR3 contains 17 residues. The germline V gene has CDR1 SGHAT and CDR2 FQDESV (reference sequence). Here the CDR3 DNA reads TGTGCCAGCAGCTTAGGAGGGACAGGGGGCGAAAGGACTGAAGCTTTCTTT. It codes for CASSLGGTGGERTEAFF. The full variable domain, with the rest looked up from reference TRBV11-1 and TRBJ1-1, is EAEVAQSPRYKITEKSQAVAFWCDPISGHATLYWYRQILGQGPELLVQFQDESVVDDSQLPKDRFSAERLKGVDSTLKIQPAELGDSAMYLCASSLGGTGGERTEAFFGQGTRLTVV.

V and J are TRBV11-3 and TRBJ2-1, with 10 bases lining up with TRBD1. Germline V gene lookup returns CDR1 SGHNT and CDR2 YENEEA. This CDR3 has 14 residues. V lost 6 bases, J lost 7 bases, and 6 bases stayed unmatched. In DNA, the CDR3 is TGTGCCAGCAGTTCGCCGGGACAGGGGAATGAGCAGTTCTTC. The encoded protein is CASSSPGQGNEQFF.

The chain couples TRBV2 to TRBJ2-3; D is ambiguous. CDR1 is SNHLY and CDR2 is FYNNEI in the germline V gene. This CDR3 is built from 16 residues. Trimming removed 4 bases from V and 4 bases from J, with 18 bases in between. CDR3 in DNA: TGTGCCAGCAGTGCTCTAGACGGGTACGCGGCAGATACGCAGTATTTT. It yields the protein CASSALDGYAADTQYF.

By frequency in the sample, this clone is medium-sized. The chain carries TRBV6-5 and TRBJ2-3; weak D call: TRBD1 (7 bases). V shed 2 bases and J shed 2 bases, with 11 bases lying between them. Germline lookup yields CDR1 MNHEY and CDR2 SVGAGI. The CDR3 runs to 15 residues. The CDR3: CASSYGGTVTDTQYF. Here the CDR3 DNA reads TGTGCCAGCAGTTACGGGGGGACAGTCACAGATACGCAGTATTTT.

A remark on this clone: The CDR3 end shows no conserved phenylalanine or tryptophan, and so a read error is likely. The limits of the CDR3 on the DNA are not certain, so only TCRdb's listed CDR3 is given. The V and J genes are TRBV10-3 and TRBJ2-7; the table's TRBD1 call for D was not verified on the DNA. CDR1 is ENHRY, CDR2 SYGVKD, per germline. With termini counted, the CDR3 has 12 amino acids. CDR3 region: CAISETGQEKYL.

This clone appeared many times. This may be a read error, as it is one base from a much larger clone. The chain uses TRBV7-2 and TRBJ1-2; the D is unclear. The CDR3 sequence is 14 residues long. Germline V gives CDR1 SGHTA, CDR2 FQGNSA. The CDR3 region is CAGSLIQVNYGYTF. CDR3 sequence (DNA): TGTGCCGGCAGCTTAATCCAGGTGAACTATGGCTACACCTTC.

This chain connects TRBV25-1 to TRBJ1-2; unclear D gene. This CDR3 contains 14 residues. V lost 3 bases and J 4 bases, leaving 12 bases between the germline ends. CDR1 is MGHDK and CDR2 is SYGVNS in the germline V gene. The CDR3 DNA follows: TGTGCCAGCAGTGAGAAGGGAACGCCCTATGGCTACACCTTC. Translation: CASSEKGTPYGYTF.

The chain is built from TRBV5-1 and TRBJ1-6; D possibly corresponds to TRBD1 (5 bases). V was trimmed by 4 bases and J by 12 bases, leaving 20 bases between them. The CDR3 contains 15 residues. Germline CDR1 is SGHRS and CDR2 is YFSETQ. In DNA form, the CDR3 reads TGCGCCAGCAGCCTGTGGGGGGAGCCACTGGAACCCCTCCACTTT. This codes for CASSLWGEPLEPLHF.

The chain links TRBV7-8 to TRBJ1-1, with D possibly TRBD1 on 5 matching bases. This CDR3 has 15 residues. Germline V gene lookup returns CDR1 SGHVS and CDR2 FQNEAQ. Trimming took 4 bases from V and 3 from J, leaving 15 bases between them. DNA for the CDR3: TGTGCCAGCAGCTCTTATAGGGTCAGGGACACTGAAGCTTTCTTT. This translates into CASSSYRVRDTEAFF.

At least ten counts were recorded for this clone. The rearrangement uses TRBV19 and TRBJ2-5; D is ambiguous. The CDR3 has 13 amino acids. Trimming stripped 3 bases from V and 5 bases from J, with 10 bases between. Germline V lookup: CDR1 LNHDA, CDR2 SQIVND (reference sequence). CDR3 in amino acids: CASSIMSWETQYF. The CDR3 bases are TGTGCCAGTAGTATTATGTCGTGGGAGACCCAGTACTTC.

This clone has at least ten counts. V and J are TRBV5-1 and TRBJ2-3; no clear D gene. V was pared by 7 bases and J by 0 bases, with 9 bases between. The germline V gene has CDR1 SGHRS and CDR2 YFSETQ. This CDR3 comprises 13 residues. This chain's CDR3 is CASSGLSTDTQYF. The CDR3 DNA sequence: TGCGCCAGCTCAGGCCTTAGCACAGATACGCAGTATTTT. The whole variable domain, filled in from reference TRBV5-1 and TRBJ2-3, reads KAGVTQTPRYLIKTRGQQVTLSCSPISGHRSVSWYQQTPGQGLQFLFEYFSETQRNKGNFPGRFSGRQFSNSRSEMNVSTLELGDSALYLCASSGLSTDTQYFGPGTRLTVL.

The V call is TRBV20-1, the J call TRBJ1-1; D might be TRBD1 (5 bases). The CDR3 is 11 residues long. Germline V lookup: CDR1 DFQATT, CDR2 SNEGSKA (reference sequence). V was cut by 4 bases and J by 11 bases, with 14 bases left in between. The CDR3 sequence is CSATKGRRAFF. CDR3 in DNA: TGCAGTGCTACAAAGGGGCGGCGGGCTTTCTTT.

A few counts support this clone. A junction boundary mismatches the germline segment, possibly from a read error. J is TRBJ1-1 and V is TRBV29-1; D may be TRBD1 (5 bases). Germline V lookup: CDR1 SQVTM, CDR2 ANQGSEA. This CDR3 is 14 amino acids long. The CDR3 DNA reads as TGCAGCTTTGAACGAGGGGTTCCCCTGTGTGAAGCTTTCTTT. It specifies CSFERGVPLCEAFF.

To note about this clone: This clone may be a read error of a much larger clone one base away. CDR3 region: CVSSQGFGREKTEHFF. The CDR3 DNA reads TGTGTCAGCAGCCAAGGGTTTGGGCGGGAGAAGACTGAGCATTTCTTC. The V gene is TRBV3-1, the J gene TRBJ2-1; the match to TRBD2 covers 7 bases. The length of the CDR3 is 16 residues. Looked up from germline, CDR1 is LGHDT and CDR2 is YNNKEL (reference sequence).

This clone was detected only a few times. The chain is built from TRBV6-1 and TRBJ1-6; TRBD1 might be the D (6 bases). Trimming shortened V by 9 bases and J by 7 bases, and 22 bases separated the two germline ends. The V gene's germline CDR1 is MNHNS and CDR2 SASEGT. The CDR3 has 16 residues. The CDR3 DNA reads TGTGCCAGTTCCCCCCGAGGGGGGTCGCACAATTCACCCCTCCACTTT. Translated: CASSPRGGSHNSPLHF.

This chain joins TRBV11-2 and TRBJ2-7; D unresolved. Between the trimmed V and J ends, which lost 2 bases and 5 bases, there was a span of 10 bases. The CDR3 is made up of 13 amino acids. Germline values: CDR1 SGHAT, CDR2 FQNNGV. CDR3 residues: CASSLSSLNEQYF. Written as DNA, the CDR3 is TGTGCCAGCAGCTTATCCAGTCTTAACGAGCAGTACTTC.

This clone was picked up a small number of times. The chain has TRBV19 and TRBJ1-6; unclear D gene. Trimming cost V 2 bases and J 6 bases, with 11 bases left between them. This CDR3 comprises 15 residues. Germline CDR1 LNHDA, CDR2 SQIVND (reference sequence). The CDR3: CASSITRGLNSPLHF. The DNA of the CDR3 is TGTGCCAGTAGTATAACCCGCGGACTTAATTCACCCCTCCACTTT.

This clone occurred many times. CDR3 DNA sequence: TGTGCCAGCAGCCAAAGGGGGGTCGGTGGAACCCAGTACTTC. It encodes CASSQRGVGGTQYF. V and J are TRBV6-1 and TRBJ2-5; D tentatively fits TRBD1 or TRBD2 (6 bases each). The V gene's germline CDR1 is MNHNS and CDR2 SASEGT. This CDR3 is 14 amino acids long. The V gene lost 6 bases and the J gene lost 8 bases, with 19 bases spanning the gap.

This clone has more than one count but fewer than ten. A much more abundant neighbour one base away suggests this may be a read error. The CDR3 loop reads CSVEAPGLAGVLQYF. DNA for the CDR3: TGCAGCGTTGAGGCACCGGGACTAGCGGGAGTCTTGCAGTACTTC. The rearrangement links TRBV29-1 to TRBJ2-7; 14 bases line up with TRBD2. The CDR3 has 15 amino acids. The V segment lost 3 bases and the J segment 9 bases; nucleotides outside the gene matches: 10. The germline CDR1 and CDR2 sequences are SQVTM and ANQGSEA.

This clone was observed at least ten times. The chain employs TRBV4-2 and TRBJ2-7; no clear D gene. V was trimmed by 0 bases and J by 2 bases, leaving 11 bases between them. The CDR3 has 15 amino acids. In germline, CDR1 is LGHNA, CDR2 YNFKEQ. CDR3 sequence: CASSQDWAATYEQYF. CDR3 nucleotide sequence: TGTGCCAGCAGCCAAGATTGGGCGGCCACCTACGAGCAGTACTTC.

Many counts were recorded for this clone. A read error may explain this, as a much larger clone is one base away. Other nucleotide sequences in the sample specify the same CDR3. The chain is built from TRBV20-1 and TRBJ2-7, with D possibly matching TRBD1 (6 bases). The CDR3 runs 12 residues. Trimming pared 7 bases from V and 5 bases from J, leaving 15 bases between. Germline V lookup: CDR1 DFQATT, CDR2 SNEGSKA (reference sequence). The CDR3 DNA sequence: TGCAGTGTGGGGCAGGGGACAAACGAGCAGTACTTC. Translation: CSVGQGTNEQYF.

The chain recombines TRBV28 with TRBJ2-2, with 11 bases fitting TRBD1. The CDR3 spans 15 residues. CDR1 and CDR2 (germline): MDHEN, SYDVKM. With V trimmed by 5 bases and J by 6 bases, 5 bases remained unmatched. DNA of the CDR3: TGTGCCAGCAGTAGGACAGGGGGCCATGCCGGGGAGCTGTTTTTT. Protein sequence: CASSRTGGHAGELFF.

This clone has just a few counts. The V and J genes are TRBV6-6 and TRBJ2-6, with D maybe TRBD1 (5 bases). Deletions cut 4 bases from V and 4 bases from J, with 11 bases between. CDR3 length equals 15 residues. Per the germline V gene, CDR1 is MNHNY and CDR2 is SVGAGI (reference sequence). CDR3: CASSLRGTGANVLTF. The CDR3 bases are TGTGCCAGCAGTTTAAGGGGTACAGGGGCCAACGTCCTGACTTTC.

The table lists this clone with many counts. The chain carries TRBV19 and TRBJ2-5; D possibly uses TRBD1 or TRBD2 (5 bases each). Germline loops: CDR1 LNHDA, CDR2 SQIVND (reference sequence). V was clipped by 2 bases and J by 2 bases, with 12 bases between them. The CDR3 contains 15 residues. CDR3 bases: TGTGCCAGTAGTATAAGGGCAGGGAGACAAGAGACCCAGTACTTC. This codes for CASSIRAGRQETQYF.

This clone was seen at least ten times. J is TRBJ2-3 and V is TRBV30; TRBD2 is a possible D gene (5 bases). V gave up 4 bases and J gave up 2 bases, with 13 bases separating them. CDR3 length equals 14 residues. Germline-derived CDR1 and CDR2 are GTSNPN and SVGIG (reference sequence). The CDR3 loop is CAWNGAEHTDTQYF. The CDR3 nucleotides are TGTGCCTGGAATGGAGCGGAACACACAGATACGCAGTATTTT.

This clone was observed a handful of times. The chain couples TRBV6-1 to TRBJ2-7; possibly TRBD2 for D (5 bases). This CDR3 is 14 amino acids long. The V end lost 9 bases, the J end lost 4 bases, and 19 bases lay between the germline ends. CDR1 MNHNS and CDR2 SASEGT come from the germline V gene. The CDR3 bases are TGTGCCAGAAGAAGAGCGAGGGAGCAGTACGAGCAGTACTTC. Translating it yields CARRRAREQYEQYF.

This clone has a count of ten or more. The chain has TRBV10-2 and TRBJ2-7, with 15 bases fitting TRBD2. The CDR3 sequence is 16 residues long. Trimming cost V 3 bases and J 6 bases; bases outside gene matches: 6. The germline V gene encodes CDR1 WSHSY and CDR2 SAAADI. The CDR3 DNA follows: TGCGCCAGCAGTGACCTCGGACTAGCGGGAGGGATCGAGCAGTACTTC. This codes for CASSDLGLAGGIEQYF.

This chain joins TRBV5-1 and TRBJ1-1; 8 nucleotides align to TRBD1. The ends lost 0 bases at V and 7 bases at J; junction bases unmatched: 2. CDR1 and CDR2 (germline): SGHRS, YFSETQ. There are 13 residues in the CDR3. CDR3: CASSLGDRSEAFF. The CDR3 DNA follows: TGCGCCAGCAGCTTGGGGGACAGGAGTGAAGCTTTCTTT.

The chain has TRBV20-1 and TRBJ2-3; either TRBD1 or TRBD2 may fit D (5 bases each). The CDR3 contains 16 residues. Germline V gene data show CDR1 as DFQATT and CDR2 as SNEGSKA (reference sequence). V was cut by 1 base and J by 2 bases, with 16 bases left in between. CDR3 loop: CSARVAGHGITDTQYF. For the CDR3, the DNA is TGCAGTGCTAGAGTGGCCGGACACGGGATCACAGATACGCAGTATTTT.

This chain joins TRBV20-1 and TRBJ2-7, with TRBD2 identical over 7 bases. Germline V gene data show CDR1 as DFQATT and CDR2 as SNEGSKA (reference sequence). The CDR3 has 13 amino acids. With 6 bases clipped from V and 6 bases from J, the junction kept 11 bases outside the gene matches. CDR3 sequence reads: CSASLAGVVEQYF. The CDR3 region has the DNA TGCAGTGCCAGCCTTGCGGGAGTGGTCGAGCAGTACTTC.